This T cell receptor beta chain was captured by sequencing in a study of blood T cell repertoires in COVID-19. For the study at large: Donors in the United States, Italy and Spain gave samples during acute or convalescent COVID-19.

As handled by the study authors: Amplification from reference gene primers served as the basis for estimated nucleated cell counts. Profiling relied on immunoSEQ multiplex PCR, and the TCRdb table lists in-frame clones only, not all of them. The V and J calls and clone size are taken from that table; D and trimming were inferred from the DNA. Counted here are 150,000 or so clones, 87% occurring once; the ten biggest clones make up roughly 4%. Donors were grouped by their self-reported clinical history. Exposed study participants had met a COVID-19 case within 2 weeks before entry. Germline lookup yields CDR1 SGHRS and CDR2 YFSETQ. The CDR3 is 13 amino acids. Trimming left V 4 bases short and J 7 bases short, with 14 bases between.

Input material: PBMCs or T cells enriched from blood (not recorded which). V gene TRBV5-1 combines with J gene TRBJ1-2; tentative D call: TRBD1 (5 bases). This clonotype originated in a woman aged 40 to 49 who had been exposed to COVID-19. The CDR3 reads CASSLVTARGYTF. Here the CDR3 DNA reads TGCGCCAGCAGCCTGGTGACAGCGCGTGGCTACACCTTC.